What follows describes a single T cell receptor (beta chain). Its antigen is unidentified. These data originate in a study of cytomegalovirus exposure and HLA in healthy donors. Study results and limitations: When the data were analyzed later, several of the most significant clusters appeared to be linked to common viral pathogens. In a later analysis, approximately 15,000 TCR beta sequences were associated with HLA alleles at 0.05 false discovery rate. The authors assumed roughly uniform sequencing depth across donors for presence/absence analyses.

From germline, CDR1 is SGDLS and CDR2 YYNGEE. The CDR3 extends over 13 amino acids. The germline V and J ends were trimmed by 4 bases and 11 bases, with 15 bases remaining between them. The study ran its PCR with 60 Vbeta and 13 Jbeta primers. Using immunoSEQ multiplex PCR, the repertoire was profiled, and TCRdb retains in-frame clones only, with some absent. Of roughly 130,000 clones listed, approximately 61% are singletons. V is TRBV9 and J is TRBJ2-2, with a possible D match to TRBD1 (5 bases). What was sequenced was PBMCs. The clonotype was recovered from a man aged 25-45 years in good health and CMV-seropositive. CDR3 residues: CASSQGSTSELFF. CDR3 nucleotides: TGTGCCAGCAGCCAGGGTTCCACGAGTGAGCTGTTTTTT.